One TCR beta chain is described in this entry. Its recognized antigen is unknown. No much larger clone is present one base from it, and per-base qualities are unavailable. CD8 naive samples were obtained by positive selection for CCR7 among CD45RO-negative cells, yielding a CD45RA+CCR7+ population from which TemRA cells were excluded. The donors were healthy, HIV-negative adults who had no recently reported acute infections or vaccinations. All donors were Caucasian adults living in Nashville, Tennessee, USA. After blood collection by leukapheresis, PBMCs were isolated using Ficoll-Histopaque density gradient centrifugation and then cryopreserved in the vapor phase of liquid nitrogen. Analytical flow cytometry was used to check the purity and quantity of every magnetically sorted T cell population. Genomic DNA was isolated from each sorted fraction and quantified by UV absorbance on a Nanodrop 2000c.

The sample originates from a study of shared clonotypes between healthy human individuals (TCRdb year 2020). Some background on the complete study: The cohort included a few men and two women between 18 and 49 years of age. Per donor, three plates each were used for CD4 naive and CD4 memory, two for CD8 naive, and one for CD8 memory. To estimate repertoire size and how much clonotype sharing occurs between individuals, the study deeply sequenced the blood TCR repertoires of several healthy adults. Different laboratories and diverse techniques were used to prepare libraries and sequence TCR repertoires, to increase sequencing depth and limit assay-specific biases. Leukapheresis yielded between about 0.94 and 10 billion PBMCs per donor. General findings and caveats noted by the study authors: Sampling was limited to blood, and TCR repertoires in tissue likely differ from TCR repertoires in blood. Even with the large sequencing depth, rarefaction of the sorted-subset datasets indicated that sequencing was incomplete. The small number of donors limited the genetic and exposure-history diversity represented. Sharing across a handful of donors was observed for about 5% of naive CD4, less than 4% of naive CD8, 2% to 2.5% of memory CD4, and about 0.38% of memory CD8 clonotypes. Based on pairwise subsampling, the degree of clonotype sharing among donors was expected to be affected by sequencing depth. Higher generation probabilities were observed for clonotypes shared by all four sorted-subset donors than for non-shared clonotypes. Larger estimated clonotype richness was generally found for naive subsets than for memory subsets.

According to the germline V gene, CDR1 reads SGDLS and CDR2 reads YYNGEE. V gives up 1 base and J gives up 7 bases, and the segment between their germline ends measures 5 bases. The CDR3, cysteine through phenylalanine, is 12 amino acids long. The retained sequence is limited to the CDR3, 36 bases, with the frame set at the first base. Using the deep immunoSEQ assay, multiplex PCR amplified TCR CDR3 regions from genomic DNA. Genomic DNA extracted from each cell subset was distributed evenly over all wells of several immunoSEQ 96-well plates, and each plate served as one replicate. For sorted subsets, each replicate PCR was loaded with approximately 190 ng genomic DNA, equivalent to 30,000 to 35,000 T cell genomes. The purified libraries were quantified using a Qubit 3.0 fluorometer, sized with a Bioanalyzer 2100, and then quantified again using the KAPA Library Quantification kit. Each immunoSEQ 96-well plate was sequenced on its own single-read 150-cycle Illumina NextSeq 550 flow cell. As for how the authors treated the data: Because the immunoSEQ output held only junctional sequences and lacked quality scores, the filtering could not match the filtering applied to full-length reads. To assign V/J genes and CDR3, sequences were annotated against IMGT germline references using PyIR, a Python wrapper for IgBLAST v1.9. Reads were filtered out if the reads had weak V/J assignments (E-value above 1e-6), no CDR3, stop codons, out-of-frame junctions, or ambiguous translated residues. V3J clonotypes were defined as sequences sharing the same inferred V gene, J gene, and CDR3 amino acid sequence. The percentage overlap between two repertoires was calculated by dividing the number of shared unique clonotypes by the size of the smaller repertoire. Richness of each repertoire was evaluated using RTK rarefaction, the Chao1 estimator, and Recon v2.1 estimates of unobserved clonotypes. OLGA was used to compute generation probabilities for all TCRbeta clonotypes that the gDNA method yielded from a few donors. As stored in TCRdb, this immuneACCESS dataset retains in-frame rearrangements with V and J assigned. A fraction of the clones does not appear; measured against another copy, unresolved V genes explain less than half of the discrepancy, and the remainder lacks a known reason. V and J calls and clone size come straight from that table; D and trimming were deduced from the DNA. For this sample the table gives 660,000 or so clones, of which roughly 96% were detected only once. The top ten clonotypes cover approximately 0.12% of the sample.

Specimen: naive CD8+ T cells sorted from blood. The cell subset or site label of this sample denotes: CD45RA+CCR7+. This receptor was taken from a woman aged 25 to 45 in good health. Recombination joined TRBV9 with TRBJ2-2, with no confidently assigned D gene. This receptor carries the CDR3 CASSVMGGELFF. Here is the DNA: TGTGCCAGCAGCGTAATGGGCGGGGAGCTGTTTTTT.